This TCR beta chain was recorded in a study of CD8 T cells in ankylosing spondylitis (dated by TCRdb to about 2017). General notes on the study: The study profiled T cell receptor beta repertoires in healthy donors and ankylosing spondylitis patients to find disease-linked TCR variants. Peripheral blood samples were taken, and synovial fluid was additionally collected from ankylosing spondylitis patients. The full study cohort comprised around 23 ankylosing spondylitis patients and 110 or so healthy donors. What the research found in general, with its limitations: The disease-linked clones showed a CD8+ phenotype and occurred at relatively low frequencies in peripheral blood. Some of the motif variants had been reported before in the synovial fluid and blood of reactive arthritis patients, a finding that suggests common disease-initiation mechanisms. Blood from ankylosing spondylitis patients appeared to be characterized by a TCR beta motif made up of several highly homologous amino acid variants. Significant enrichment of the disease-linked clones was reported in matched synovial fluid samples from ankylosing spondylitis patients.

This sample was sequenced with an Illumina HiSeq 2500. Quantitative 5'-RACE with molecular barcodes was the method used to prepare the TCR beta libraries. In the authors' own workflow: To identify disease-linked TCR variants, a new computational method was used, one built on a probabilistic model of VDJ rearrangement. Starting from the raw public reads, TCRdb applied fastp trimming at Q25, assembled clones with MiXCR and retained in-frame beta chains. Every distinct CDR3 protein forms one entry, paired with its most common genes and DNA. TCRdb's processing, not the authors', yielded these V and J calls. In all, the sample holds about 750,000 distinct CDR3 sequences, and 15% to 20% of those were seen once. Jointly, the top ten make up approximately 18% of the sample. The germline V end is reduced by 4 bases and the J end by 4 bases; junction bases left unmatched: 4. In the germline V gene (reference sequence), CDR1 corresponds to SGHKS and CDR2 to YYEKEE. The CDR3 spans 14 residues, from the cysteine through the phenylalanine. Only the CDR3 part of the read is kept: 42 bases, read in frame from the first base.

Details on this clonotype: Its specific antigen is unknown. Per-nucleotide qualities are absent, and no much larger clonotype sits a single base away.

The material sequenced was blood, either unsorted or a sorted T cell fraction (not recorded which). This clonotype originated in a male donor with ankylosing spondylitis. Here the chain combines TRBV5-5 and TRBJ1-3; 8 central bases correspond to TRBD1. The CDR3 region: CASSIGQGGNTIYF. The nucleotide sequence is TGTGCCAGCAGCATTGGACAGGGCGGAAACACCATATATTTT. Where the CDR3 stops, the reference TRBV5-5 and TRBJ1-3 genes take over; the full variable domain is DAGVTQSPTHLIKTRGQQVTLRCSPISGHKSVSWYQQVLGQGPQFIFQYYEKEERGRGNFPDRFSARQFPNYSSELNVNALLLGDSALYLCASSIGQGGNTIYFGEGSWLTVV.